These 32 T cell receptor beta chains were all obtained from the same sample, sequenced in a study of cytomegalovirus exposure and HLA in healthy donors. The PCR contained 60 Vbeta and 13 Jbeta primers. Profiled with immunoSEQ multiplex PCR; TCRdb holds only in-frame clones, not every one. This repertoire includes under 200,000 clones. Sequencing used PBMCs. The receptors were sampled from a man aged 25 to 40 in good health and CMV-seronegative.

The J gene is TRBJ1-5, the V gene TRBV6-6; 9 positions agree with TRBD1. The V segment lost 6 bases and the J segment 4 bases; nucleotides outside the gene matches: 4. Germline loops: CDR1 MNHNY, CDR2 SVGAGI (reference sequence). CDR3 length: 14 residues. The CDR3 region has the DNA TGTGCCAGCAGACCGACAGGGGGTAATCAGCCCCAGCATTTT. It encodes CASRPTGGNQPQHF.

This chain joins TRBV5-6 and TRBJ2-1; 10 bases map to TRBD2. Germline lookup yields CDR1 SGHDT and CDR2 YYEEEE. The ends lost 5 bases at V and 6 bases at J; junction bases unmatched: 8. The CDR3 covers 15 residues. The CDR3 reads CASSRTSGGVNEQFF. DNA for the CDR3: TGTGCCAGCAGTCGGACTAGCGGAGGGGTCAATGAGCAGTTCTTC. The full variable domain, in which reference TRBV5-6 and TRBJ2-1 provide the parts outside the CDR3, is DAGVTQSPTHLIKTRGQQVTLRCSPKSGHDTVSWYQQALGQGPQFIFQYYEEEERQRGNFPDRFSGHQFPNYSSELNVNALLLGDSALYLCASSRTSGGVNEQFFGPGTRLTVL.

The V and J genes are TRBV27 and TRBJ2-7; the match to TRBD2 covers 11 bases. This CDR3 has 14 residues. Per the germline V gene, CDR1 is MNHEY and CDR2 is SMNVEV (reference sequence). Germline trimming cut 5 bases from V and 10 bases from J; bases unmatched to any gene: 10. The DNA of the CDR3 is TGTGCCAGCAGTCGGGGTGGTAGCGGGAGGGTTCAGTACTTC. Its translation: CASSRGGSGRVQYF.

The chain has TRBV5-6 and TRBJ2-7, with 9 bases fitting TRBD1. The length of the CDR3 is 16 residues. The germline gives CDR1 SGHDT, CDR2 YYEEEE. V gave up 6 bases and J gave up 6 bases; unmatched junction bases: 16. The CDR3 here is CASNALRTGDHLEQYF. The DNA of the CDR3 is TGTGCCAGCAACGCCTTACGGACAGGGGACCACCTCGAGCAGTACTTC.

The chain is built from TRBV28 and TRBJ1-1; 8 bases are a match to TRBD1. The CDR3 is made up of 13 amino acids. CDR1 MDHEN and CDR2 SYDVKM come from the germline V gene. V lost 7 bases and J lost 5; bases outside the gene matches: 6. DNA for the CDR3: TGTGCCAGCATGGGGACAGGAGGTACTGAAGCTTTCTTT. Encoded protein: CASMGTGGTEAFF.

The chain's CDR3 is CAISSGGLSYNEQFF. CDR3 DNA: TGTGCCATCAGTTCGGGAGGGCTCTCCTACAATGAGCAGTTCTTC. The rearrangement joins TRBV10-3 to TRBJ2-1; TRBD2 matches 8 bases. Germline loops: CDR1 ENHRY, CDR2 SYGVKD. CDR3 size: 15 residues. The V and J ends lost 5 bases and 0 bases, in that order; junction bases with no gene match: 3.

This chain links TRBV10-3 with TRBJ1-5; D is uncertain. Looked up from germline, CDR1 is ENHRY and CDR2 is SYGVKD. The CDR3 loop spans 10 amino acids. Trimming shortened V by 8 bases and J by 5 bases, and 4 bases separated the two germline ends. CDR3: CAIGDQPQHF. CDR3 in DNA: TGTGCCATCGGAGATCAGCCCCAGCATTTT.

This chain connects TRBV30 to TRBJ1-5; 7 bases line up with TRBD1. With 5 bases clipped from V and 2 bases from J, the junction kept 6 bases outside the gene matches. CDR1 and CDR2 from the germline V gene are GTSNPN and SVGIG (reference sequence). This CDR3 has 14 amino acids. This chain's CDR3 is CAWHQGVGNQPQHF. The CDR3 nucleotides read TGTGCCTGGCATCAGGGGGTTGGCAATCAGCCCCAGCATTTT.

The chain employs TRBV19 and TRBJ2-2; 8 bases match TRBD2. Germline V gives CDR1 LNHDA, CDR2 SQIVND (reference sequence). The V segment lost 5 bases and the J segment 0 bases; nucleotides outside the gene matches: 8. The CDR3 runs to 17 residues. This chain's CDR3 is CASSPGGTRTNTGELFF. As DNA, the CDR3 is TGTGCCAGTAGTCCGGGGGGGACACGGACGAACACCGGGGAGCTGTTTTTT.

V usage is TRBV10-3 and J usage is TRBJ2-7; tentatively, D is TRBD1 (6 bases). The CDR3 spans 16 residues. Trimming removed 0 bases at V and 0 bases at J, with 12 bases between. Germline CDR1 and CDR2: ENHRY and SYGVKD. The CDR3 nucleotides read TGTGCCATCAGTGAGTCACAGGGCTTGGGCTCCTACGAGCAGTACTTC. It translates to CAISESQGLGSYEQYF.

CDR3 sequence: CASWDRAIAGPQHF. Written as DNA, the CDR3 is TGTGCCAGTTGGGATAGGGCCATCGCGGGGCCCCAGCATTTT. The V gene is TRBV19, the J gene TRBJ1-5; no firm D call. V was trimmed by 8 bases and J by 9 bases, leaving 20 bases between them. The CDR3 sequence is 14 residues long. Germline V lookup: CDR1 LNHDA, CDR2 SQIVND (reference sequence).

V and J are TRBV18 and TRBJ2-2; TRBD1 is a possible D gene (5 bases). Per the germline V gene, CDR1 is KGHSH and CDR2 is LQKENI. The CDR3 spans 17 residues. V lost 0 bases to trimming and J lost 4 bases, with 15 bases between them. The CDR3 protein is CASSPPSATDSTGELFF. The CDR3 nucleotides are TGTGCCAGCTCACCACCGTCCGCGACAGATTCCACCGGGGAGCTGTTTTTT.

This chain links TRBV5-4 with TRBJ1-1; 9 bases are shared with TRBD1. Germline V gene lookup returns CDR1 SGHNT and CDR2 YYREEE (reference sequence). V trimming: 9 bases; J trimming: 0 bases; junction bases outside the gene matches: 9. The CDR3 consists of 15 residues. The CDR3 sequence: CATVPGQGLNTEAFF. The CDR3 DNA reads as TGTGCCACCGTACCGGGACAGGGATTGAACACTGAAGCTTTCTTT. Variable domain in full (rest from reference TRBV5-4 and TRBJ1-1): ETGVTQSPTHLIKTRGQQVTLRCSSQSGHNTVSWYQQALGQGPQFIFQYYREEENGRGNFPPRFSGLQFPNYSSELNVNALELDDSALYLCATVPGQGLNTEAFFGQGTRLTVV.

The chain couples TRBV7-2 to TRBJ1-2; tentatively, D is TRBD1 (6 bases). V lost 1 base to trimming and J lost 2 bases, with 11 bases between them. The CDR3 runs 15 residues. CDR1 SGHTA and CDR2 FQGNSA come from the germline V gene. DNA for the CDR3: TGTGCCAGCAGCTTAGGCCAGGGGCCCAACTATGGCTACACCTTC. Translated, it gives CASSLGQGPNYGYTF.

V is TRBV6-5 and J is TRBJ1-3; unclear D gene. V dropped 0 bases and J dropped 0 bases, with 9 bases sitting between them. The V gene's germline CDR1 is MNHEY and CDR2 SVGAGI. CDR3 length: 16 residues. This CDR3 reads CASSYSNRGSGNTIYF. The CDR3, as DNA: TGTGCCAGCAGTTACTCGAATCGGGGCTCTGGAAACACCATATATTTT.

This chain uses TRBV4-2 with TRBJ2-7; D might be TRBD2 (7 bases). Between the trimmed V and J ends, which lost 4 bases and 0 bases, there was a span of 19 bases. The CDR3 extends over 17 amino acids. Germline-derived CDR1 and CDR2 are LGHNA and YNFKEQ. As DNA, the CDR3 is TGTGCCAGCAGCCCGCTAGGGGGGGGCCCGGCCTCCTACGAGCAGTACTTC. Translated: CASSPLGGGPASYEQYF.

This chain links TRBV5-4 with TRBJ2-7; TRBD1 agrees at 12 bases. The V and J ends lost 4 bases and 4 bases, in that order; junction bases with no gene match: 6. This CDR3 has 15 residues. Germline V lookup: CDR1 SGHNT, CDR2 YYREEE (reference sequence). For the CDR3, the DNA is TGTGCCAGCAGCACGGGACAGGGGGCGCAGTACGAGCAGTACTTC. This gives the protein CASSTGQGAQYEQYF.

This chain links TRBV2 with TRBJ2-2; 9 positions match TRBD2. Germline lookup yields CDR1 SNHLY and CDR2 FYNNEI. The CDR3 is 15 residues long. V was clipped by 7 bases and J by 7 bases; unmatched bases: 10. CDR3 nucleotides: TGTGCCAGCACGTGGCGGGGGGGCCGTGGCGGGGAGCTGTTTTTT. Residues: CASTWRGGRGGELFF.

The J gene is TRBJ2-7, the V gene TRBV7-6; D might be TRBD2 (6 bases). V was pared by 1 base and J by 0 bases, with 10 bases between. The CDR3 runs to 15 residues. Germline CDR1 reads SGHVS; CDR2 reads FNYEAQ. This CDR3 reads CASSLGTAGSYEQYF. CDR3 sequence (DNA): TGTGCCAGCAGCTTAGGCACAGCGGGCTCCTACGAGCAGTACTTC.

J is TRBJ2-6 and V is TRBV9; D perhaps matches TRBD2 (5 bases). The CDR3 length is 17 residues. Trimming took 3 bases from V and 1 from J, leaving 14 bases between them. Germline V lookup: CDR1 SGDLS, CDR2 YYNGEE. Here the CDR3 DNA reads TGTGCCAGCAGCGAACGGGCCCGAGGGTCTGGGGCCAACGTCCTGACTTTC. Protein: CASSERARGSGANVLTF.

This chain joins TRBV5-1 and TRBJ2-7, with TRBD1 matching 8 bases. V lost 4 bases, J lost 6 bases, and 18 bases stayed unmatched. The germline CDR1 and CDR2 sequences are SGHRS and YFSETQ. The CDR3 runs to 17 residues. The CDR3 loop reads CASSPAPADRAPFEQYF. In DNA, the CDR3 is TGCGCCAGCAGCCCGGCCCCCGCGGACAGGGCACCTTTCGAGCAGTACTTC.

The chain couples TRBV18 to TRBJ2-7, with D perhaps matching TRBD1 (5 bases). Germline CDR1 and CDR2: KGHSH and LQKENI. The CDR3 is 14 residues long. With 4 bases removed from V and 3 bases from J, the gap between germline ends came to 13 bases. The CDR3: CASSQTQGGYEQYF. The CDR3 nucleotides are TGTGCCAGCTCACAGACCCAGGGCGGCTACGAGCAGTACTTC.

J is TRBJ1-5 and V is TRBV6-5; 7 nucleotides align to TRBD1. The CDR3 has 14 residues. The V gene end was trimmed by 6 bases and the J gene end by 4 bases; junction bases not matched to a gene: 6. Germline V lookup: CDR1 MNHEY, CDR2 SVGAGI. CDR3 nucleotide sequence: TGTGCCAGCAGCATGACAGGGTGGAATCAGCCCCAGCATTTT. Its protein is CASSMTGWNQPQHF.

In DNA form, the CDR3 reads TGCGCCAGCAGCCAAGATATTGGACAGGGGGCGAGGGATACGCAGTATTTT. This sequence encodes CASSQDIGQGARDTQYF. The gene calls are TRBV4-1 and TRBJ2-3; 11 bases line up with TRBD1. CDR3 length equals 17 residues. Germline V CDR1 and CDR2: MGHRA, YSYEKL. Unmatched junction bases numbered 8, after V lost 0 bases and J lost 6 bases.

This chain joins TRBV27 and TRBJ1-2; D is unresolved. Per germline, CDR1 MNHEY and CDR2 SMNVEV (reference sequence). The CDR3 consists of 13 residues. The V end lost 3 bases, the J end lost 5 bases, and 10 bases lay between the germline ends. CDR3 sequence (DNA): TGTGCCAGCAGTTTTGAAAGGAGTTATGGCTACACCTTC. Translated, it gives CASSFERSYGYTF.

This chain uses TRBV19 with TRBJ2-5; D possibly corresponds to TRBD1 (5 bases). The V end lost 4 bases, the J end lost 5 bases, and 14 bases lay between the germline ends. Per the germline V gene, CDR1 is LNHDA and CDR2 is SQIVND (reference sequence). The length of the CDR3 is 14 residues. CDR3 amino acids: CASSRQPGWETQYF. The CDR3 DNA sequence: TGTGCCAGTAGTAGACAGCCCGGATGGGAGACCCAGTACTTC. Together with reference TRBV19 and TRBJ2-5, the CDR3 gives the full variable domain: DGGITQSPKYLFRKEGQNVTLSCEQNLNHDAMYWYRQDPGQGLRLIYYSQIVNDFQKGDIAEGYSVSREKKESFPLTVTSAQKNPTAFYLCASSRQPGWETQYFGPGTRLLVL.

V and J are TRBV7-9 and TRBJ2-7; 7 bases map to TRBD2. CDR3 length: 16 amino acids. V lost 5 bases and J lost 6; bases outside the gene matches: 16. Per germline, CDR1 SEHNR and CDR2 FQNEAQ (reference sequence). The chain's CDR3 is CASSGPRSGGSGEQYF. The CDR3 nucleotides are TGTGCCAGCAGCGGCCCGAGATCTGGCGGGAGTGGCGAGCAGTACTTC.

Written as DNA, the CDR3 is TGCGCCAGCAGCTGGAGACAGCCCTACGAGCAGTACTTC. It is translated as CASSWRQPYEQYF. The rearrangement uses TRBV5-1 and TRBJ2-7, with D maybe TRBD1 (5 bases). With 3 bases removed from V and 2 bases from J, the gap between germline ends came to 9 bases. The CDR3 runs to 13 residues. Per the germline V gene, CDR1 is SGHRS and CDR2 is YFSETQ.

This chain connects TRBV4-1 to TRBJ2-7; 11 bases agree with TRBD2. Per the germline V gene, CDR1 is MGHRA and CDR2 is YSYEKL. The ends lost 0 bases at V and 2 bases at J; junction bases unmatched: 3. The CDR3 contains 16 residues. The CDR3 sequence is CASSQDLTSGTYEQYF. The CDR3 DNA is TGCGCCAGCAGCCAAGATCTGACTAGCGGGACCTACGAGCAGTACTTC.

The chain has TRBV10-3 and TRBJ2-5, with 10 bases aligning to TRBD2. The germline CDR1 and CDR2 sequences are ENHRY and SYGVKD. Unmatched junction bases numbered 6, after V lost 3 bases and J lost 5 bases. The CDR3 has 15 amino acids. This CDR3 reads CAISEQREGLETQYF. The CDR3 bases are TGTGCCATCAGTGAACAGCGGGAGGGCCTCGAGACCCAGTACTTC.

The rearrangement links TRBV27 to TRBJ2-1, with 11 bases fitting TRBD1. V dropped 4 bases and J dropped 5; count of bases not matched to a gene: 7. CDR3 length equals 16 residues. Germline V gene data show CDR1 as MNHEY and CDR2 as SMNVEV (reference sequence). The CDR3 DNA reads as TGTGCCAGCAGTTACTTAAAGGGACAGGGGGACAATGAGCAGTTCTTC. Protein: CASSYLKGQGDNEQFF.

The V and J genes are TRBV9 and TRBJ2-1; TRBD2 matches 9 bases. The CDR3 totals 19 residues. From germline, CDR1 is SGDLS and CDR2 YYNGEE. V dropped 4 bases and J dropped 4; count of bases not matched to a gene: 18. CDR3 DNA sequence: TGTGCCAGCAGCCCTCCCAGGGTGGGGCGGGGGGGCATATACAATGAGCAGTTCTTC. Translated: CASSPPRVGRGGIYNEQFF.